This T cell receptor (beta chain) was retrieved from a study of T cells in Graves' hyperthyroidism and ophthalmopathy. Study overall: Once the initial diagnosis was made, peripheral blood was obtained before any treatment.

The CDR3 is made up of 15 amino acids. Germline V lookup: CDR1 SEHNR, CDR2 FQNEAQ (reference sequence). Deletions cut 7 bases from V and 6 bases from J, with 22 bases between. This clonotype was detected many times. Its antigen is unknown. It was considered stable Graves' hyperthyroidism when ophthalmopathy did not progress within 18 months. The study, taken as a whole, reports: Researchers found most expanded thyroid clonotypes above 0.001 in blood as well.

The investigators amplified TCR beta CDR3 regions from RNA transcripts. HTBI primers were used for first-round RT-PCR of the TCR CDR3. TCRdb called the multiplex PCR reads again in MiXCR, with one record for every CDR3 protein. The sample shows fewer than 800,000 distinct CDR3 sequences, about 16% of them seen only once. Source material: blood. V and J are TRBV7-9 and TRBJ2-7; D perhaps matches TRBD1 (6 bases). The clonotype comes from a man aged 18 to 30 with Graves' hyperthyroidism. The CDR3 protein is CASTRGGTFLIEQYF. DNA for the CDR3: TGTGCCAGCACCCGAGGGGGTACATTCCTTATCGAGCAGTACTTC.